At least ten counts were recorded for the clone carrying this T cell receptor (beta chain). One base away lies a much larger clone, so this may be a sequencing read error. The CDR3 carries no conserved terminal phenylalanine or tryptophan, so it likely arises from a read error. This sample stems from a study of T cells in Graves' hyperthyroidism and ophthalmopathy. Germline values: CDR1 MNHEY, CDR2 SVGEGT. V was shortened by 1 base and J by 1 base, with 7 bases between the two germline ends. This CDR3 is 14 amino acids long. Patients were excluded for uncontrolled infection, other autoimmune disease, pregnancy or lactation. Authors of the study amplified TCR beta CDR3 regions from RNA transcripts. A first-round RT-PCR of the TCR CDR3 used the HTBI primer set. One entry per CDR3 protein results from TCRdb running MiXCR on the multiplex PCR reads. The sample carries 530,000 or so distinct CDR3 sequences, around 22% recorded once.

The sequence was collected from a woman aged 25 to 45 with Graves' ophthalmopathy. What was sequenced was blood. The V call is TRBV6-2 or TRBV6-3, the J call TRBJ1-1; a possible D gene is TRBD1 (5 bases). CDR3 bases: TGTGCCAGCAGTTACTTGCAGGGGAACACTGAAGCTTTCCTT. Its protein product is CASSYLQGNTEAFL.